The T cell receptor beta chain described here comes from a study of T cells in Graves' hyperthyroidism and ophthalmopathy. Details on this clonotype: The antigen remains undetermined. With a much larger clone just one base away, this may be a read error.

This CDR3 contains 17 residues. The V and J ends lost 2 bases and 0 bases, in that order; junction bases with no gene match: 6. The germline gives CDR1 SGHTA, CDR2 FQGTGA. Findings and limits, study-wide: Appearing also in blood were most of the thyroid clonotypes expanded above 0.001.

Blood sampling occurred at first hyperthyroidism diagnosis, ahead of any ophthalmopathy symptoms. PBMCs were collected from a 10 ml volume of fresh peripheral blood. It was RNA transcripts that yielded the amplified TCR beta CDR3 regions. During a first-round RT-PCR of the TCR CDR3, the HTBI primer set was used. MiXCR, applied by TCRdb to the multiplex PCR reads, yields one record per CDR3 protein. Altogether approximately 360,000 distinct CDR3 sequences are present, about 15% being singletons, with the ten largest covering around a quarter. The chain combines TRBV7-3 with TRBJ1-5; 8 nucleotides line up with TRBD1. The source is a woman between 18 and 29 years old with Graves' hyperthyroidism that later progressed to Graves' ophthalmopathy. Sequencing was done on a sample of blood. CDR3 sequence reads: CASSLVPGQGSNQPQHF. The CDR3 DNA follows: TGTGCCAGCAGCTTAGTCCCCGGACAGGGTAGCAATCAGCCCCAGCATTTT.